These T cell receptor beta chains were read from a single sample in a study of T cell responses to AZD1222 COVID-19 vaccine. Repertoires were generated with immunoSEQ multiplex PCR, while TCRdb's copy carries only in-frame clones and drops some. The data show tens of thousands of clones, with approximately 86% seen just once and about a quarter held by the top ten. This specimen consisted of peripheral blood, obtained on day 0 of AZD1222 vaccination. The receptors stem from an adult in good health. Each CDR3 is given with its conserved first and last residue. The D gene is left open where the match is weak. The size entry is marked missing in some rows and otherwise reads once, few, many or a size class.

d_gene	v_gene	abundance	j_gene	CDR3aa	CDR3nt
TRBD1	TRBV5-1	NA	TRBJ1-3	CASSLLGPGTAGNTIYF	TGCGCCAGCAGCTTGTTAGGTCCCGGGACAGCGGGAAACACCATATATTTT
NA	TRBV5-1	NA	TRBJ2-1	CASSLVSPYNEQFF	TGCGCCAGCAGCTTGGTCAGTCCCTACAATGAGCAGTTCTTC
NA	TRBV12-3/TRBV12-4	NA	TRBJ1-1	CASRTGRTGAFF	TGTGCCAGCAGAACGGGGCGCACGGGGGCTTTCTTT
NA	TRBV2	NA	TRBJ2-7	CASSGVAYEQYF	TGTGCCAGCAGTGGGGTGGCCTACGAGCAGTACTTC
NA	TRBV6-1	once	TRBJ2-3	CASSEASGGREAQYF	TGTGCCAGCAGTGAAGCGTCAGGGGGCCGGGAGGCGCAGTATTTT
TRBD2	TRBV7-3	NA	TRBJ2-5	CASSQGAGVQETQYF	TGTGCCAGCAGCCAAGGGGCGGGGGTCCAAGAGACCCAGTACTTC
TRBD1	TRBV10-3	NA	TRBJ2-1	CAITKGAGEQFF	TGTGCCATCACAAAGGGGGCGGGTGAGCAGTTCTTC
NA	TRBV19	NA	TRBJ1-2	CASSISDRGYTF	TGTGCCAGTAGTATATCGGACAGAGGCTACACCTTC
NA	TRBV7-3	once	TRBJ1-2	CASSLNAGASGGYGYTF	TGTGCCAGCAGCTTAAACGCTGGGGCCTCCGGAGGCTATGGCTACACCTTC
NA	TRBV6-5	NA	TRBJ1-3	CASSSPGNGNTIYF	TGTGCCAGCAGTTCCCCGGGGAACGGAAACACCATATATTTT
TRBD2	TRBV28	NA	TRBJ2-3	CATSGEGPTDTQYF	TGTGCCACGAGTGGGGAGGGGCCCACAGATACGCAGTATTTT
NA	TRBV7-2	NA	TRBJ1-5	CASSLRIAQPQHF	TGTGCCAGCAGCTTAAGGATTGCTCAGCCCCAGCATTTT
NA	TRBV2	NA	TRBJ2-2	CASGRPASGSGELFF	TGTGCCAGCGGCCGACCTGCTTCAGGTAGCGGGGAGCTGTTTTTT
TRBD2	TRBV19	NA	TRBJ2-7	CASSRSSGRAYEQYF	TGTGCCAGTAGTAGATCTAGCGGGAGGGCCTACGAGCAGTACTTC
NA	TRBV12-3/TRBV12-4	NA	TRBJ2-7	CASSPGVEQYF	TGTGCCAGCAGCCCGGGGGTCGAGCAGTACTTC
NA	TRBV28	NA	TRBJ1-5	CASEGRPNQPQHF	TGTGCCAGCGAAGGAAGACCAAATCAGCCCCAGCATTTT
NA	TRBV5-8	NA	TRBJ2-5	CASSLLGGRETQYF	TGTGCCAGCAGCTTGCTTGGGGGTCGGGAGACCCAGTACTTC
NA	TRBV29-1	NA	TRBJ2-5	CSVEDLAGLGETQYF	TGCAGCGTTGAAGATCTGGCAGGGCTTGGGGAGACCCAGTACTTC
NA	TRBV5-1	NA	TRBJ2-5	CASSLGRKGETQYF	TGCGCCAGCAGCTTGGGCCGGAAAGGAGAGACCCAGTACTTC
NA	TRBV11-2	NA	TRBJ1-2	CASSLAGGNYGYTF	TGTGCCAGCAGCTTAGCAGGAGGGAATTATGGCTACACCTTC
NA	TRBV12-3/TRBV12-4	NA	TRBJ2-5	CASNPIGSETQYF	TGTGCCAGCAACCCTATCGGGTCTGAGACCCAGTACTTC
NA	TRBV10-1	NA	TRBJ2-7	CASGDTSYEQYF	TGCGCCAGCGGGGACACATCCTACGAGCAGTACTTC
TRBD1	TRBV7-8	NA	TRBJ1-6	CASRGTGGNSPLHF	TGTGCCAGCAGGGGAACAGGGGGAAATTCACCCCTCCACTTT
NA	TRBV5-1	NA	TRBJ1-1	CASSLDYTEAFF	TGCGCCAGCAGCTTGGATTACACTGAAGCTTTCTTT
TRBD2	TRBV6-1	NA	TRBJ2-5	CASSERRLAGFETQYF	TGTGCCAGCAGTGAAAGGAGACTAGCGGGGTTCGAGACCCAGTACTTC
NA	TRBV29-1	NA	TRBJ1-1	CSVIRGSTEAFF	TGCAGCGTAATTAGGGGCAGCACTGAAGCTTTCTTT
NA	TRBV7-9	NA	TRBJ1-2	CASSADSLYGYTF	TGTGCCAGCAGCGCTGACAGCCTCTATGGCTACACCTTC
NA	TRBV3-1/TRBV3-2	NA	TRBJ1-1	CASSQVFRETEAFF	TGTGCCAGCAGCCAAGTATTCAGGGAGACTGAAGCTTTCTTT
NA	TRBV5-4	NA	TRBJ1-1	CASSFVTRGNTEAFF	TGTGCCAGCAGCTTTGTGACCAGAGGGAACACTGAAGCTTTCTTT
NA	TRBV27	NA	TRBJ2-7	CASSKDTYEQYF	TGTGCCAGCAGTAAGGACACCTACGAGCAGTACTTC
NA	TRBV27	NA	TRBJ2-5	CASSFAGSKETQYF	TGTGCCAGCAGTTTCGCGGGAAGCAAAGAGACCCAGTACTTC
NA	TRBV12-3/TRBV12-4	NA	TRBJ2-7	CASSLRDYEQYF	TGTGCCAGCAGTCTACGGGACTACGAGCAGTACTTC